This is a list of T cell receptor beta chains from one sample in a study of response to subunit inactivated influenza vaccine. TCRdb re-called the RT-PCR reads with MiXCR, one entry per CDR3 protein. The data contain about 570,000 distinct CDR3 sequences, 12% of them seen just once; the ten biggest clones take up roughly 10%. The sample here was PBMCs from blood, taken on the day of vaccination. The receptor set was obtained from a man aged 45-65 years who received an inactivated influenza vaccine. Each CDR3 is given with its conserved first and last residue. Fields, in order: D gene, V gene, CDR3 length, J gene, CDR3 protein. D genes are given only for firm matches.

>-|TRBV12-3/TRBV12-4|13|TRBJ1-6
CASSVGDNSPLHF
>-|TRBV27|16|TRBJ2-7
CASRTNRGTGRHEQYF
>-|TRBV20-1|13|TRBJ2-7
CSARDGLTYEQYF
>-|TRBV7-2|15|TRBJ2-2
CASSLANKGTGELFF
>-|TRBV7-9|13|TRBJ2-1
CASSLLVGHEQFF
>-|TRBV12-3/TRBV12-4|14|TRBJ1-5
CASSSGTSGQPQHF
>-|TRBV18|14|TRBJ2-1
CASSQGYSNNEQFF
>TRBD2|TRBV27|15|TRBJ2-1
CASSQLAGGVNEQFF
>-|TRBV5-1|16|TRBJ2-1
CASSLTPARVYNEQFF
>TRBD2|TRBV15|15|TRBJ2-3
CATSGLAGGIYTQYF
>TRBD2|TRBV29-1|15|TRBJ2-7
CSVEGGSGRNYEQYF
>TRBD2|TRBV2|21|TRBJ2-1
CASSHPGLAGAVLPGGNEQFF
>TRBD2|TRBV6-2/TRBV6-3|15|TRBJ2-7
CASSKLAGGPYEQYF
>-|TRBV29-1|11|TRBJ1-1
CSVGTYTEAFF
>-|TRBV12-3/TRBV12-4|14|TRBJ2-1
CASRVGTTYNEQFF
>TRBD1|TRBV11-1|17|TRBJ1-6
CASSPSRTGTNNSPLHF
>-|TRBV27|13|TRBJ2-7
CASSIRIEYEQYF
>-|TRBV7-2|14|TRBJ2-7
CASSPQGSSYEQYF
>TRBD1|TRBV19|15|TRBJ2-1
CASSIDLTGGPEQFF
>-|TRBV25-1|16|TRBJ2-3
CASRMAEYSSTDTQYF
>-|TRBV2|11|TRBJ1-3
CASRLGNTIYF
>TRBD2|TRBV7-2|15|TRBJ2-2
CASSQTGGLTGELFF
>-|TRBV20-1|12|TRBJ2-3
CSANHFLGTQYF
>TRBD2|TRBV7-2|15|TRBJ2-3
CASSLRRGGAGTQYF
>-|TRBV5-1|15|TRBJ2-1
CASSSGRGAHNEQFF
>TRBD1|TRBV20-1|15|TRBJ1-6
CSVGSKGQSNSPLHF
>-|TRBV6-1|12|TRBJ2-7
CASSQMTYEQYF
>-|TRBV6-2/TRBV6-3|21|TRBJ2-4
CAISYPARGHRSPIAKNIQYF
>TRBD1|TRBV28|16|TRBJ1-1
CASRIVAGGADTEAFF
>TRBD2|TRBV28|15|TRBJ2-1
CASSQPGLVYNEQFF
>-|TRBV3-1|13|TRBJ1-1
CASTQMPDTEAFF
>TRBD2|TRBV27|16|TRBJ2-1
CASSVGVAGVFNEQFF
>-|TRBV24-1|16|TRBJ2-1
CATSAPDGSPYNEQFF
>-|TRBV28|14|TRBJ2-3
CASGRRGLTDTQYF
>-|TRBV15|12|TRBJ2-1
CATSRGQAKQFF
>-|TRBV10-3|13|TRBJ2-5
CAVAGWLGETQYF
>TRBD1|TRBV13|15|TRBJ1-6
CASTLSGTVNSPLHF
>-|TRBV5-1|16|TRBJ2-5
CASSLTPTRTQETQYF
>-|TRBV7-3|19|TRBJ2-7
CASSLSGGRRTFTPHEQYF
>-|TRBV11-3|15|TRBJ2-2
CASSLTTGPTGELFF
>-|TRBV6-5|12|TRBJ2-1
CASSGGEAEQFF
>-|TRBV3-1|17|TRBJ1-4
CASSQERIGSYNEKLFF
>-|TRBV21-1|15|TRBJ2-3
CASRRGPASTDTQYF
>-|TRBV20-1|13|TRBJ1-1
CSARDKRNTEAFF
>TRBD2|TRBV29-1|17|TRBJ2-5
CSVVISGRDLSQETQYF
>TRBD1|TRBV7-2|15|TRBJ2-2
CASSTRLRGLGELFF
>-|TRBV6-1|16|TRBJ1-5
CASSPGTPTSNQPQHF